This T cell receptor (beta chain) originates from a study of CD8+ T cells in alopecia areata. Extraction of RNA preceded its reverse transcription into cDNA, which served as the sequencing template. The method was immunoSEQ multiplex PCR; TCRdb's version includes in-frame clones alone and lacks a portion of them. Of 130,000 or so clones in the sample, 40% to 55% were seen once. This CDR3 region has 13 residues. The V gene's germline CDR1 is GTSNPN and CDR2 SVGIG (reference sequence). Between the trimmed V and J ends, which lost 7 bases and 2 bases, there was a span of 14 bases. This TCR was sampled from a human donor with alopecia areata. Sequencing used NKG2D-low CD8+ T cells sorted from blood. The genes are TRBV30 and TRBJ1-1; a possible D gene is TRBD1 (5 bases). This CDR3 is CASDQGGNTEAFF. Here the CDR3 DNA reads TGTGCCTCGGATCAGGGCGGAAACACTGAAGCTTTCTTT.